The rows below give T cell receptor beta chains drawn from one sample of a study of Ad26.COV2.S vaccination and SARS-CoV-2 variants. This table comes from immunoSEQ multiplex PCR, and its TCRdb copy is limited to in-frame clones, with some not included. Among some 350,000 clones listed, 92% were seen once. Sequences were derived from peripheral blood, sampled after recovery from COVID-19. Source of these receptors: a human donor who had recovered from COVID-19. CDR3s include the opening cysteine and the closing phenylalanine or tryptophan.

v_gene,j_gene,CDR3aa
TRBV6-5,TRBJ1-1,CASGPAMNTEAFF
TRBV19,TRBJ1-1,CASSGRFSDQAFF
TRBV5-1,TRBJ2-7,CASSLGQFSYEQYF
TRBV3-1/TRBV3-2,TRBJ2-2,CASSQVKWTSEAGELFF
TRBV7-2,TRBJ2-7,CASSLAPGPRYEQYF
TRBV6-6,TRBJ2-2,CASKIGTGGLGELFF
TRBV5-5,TRBJ1-5,CASSPRLEGNQPQHF
TRBV5-4,TRBJ2-7,CASSLPGKGYEQYF
TRBV27,TRBJ2-3,CASSFPMGGPDTQYF
TRBV5-4,TRBJ2-1,CASSSRRGGYNEQFF
TRBV5-1,TRBJ2-1,CASSFKSPSVRDRVNNEQFF
TRBV11-2,TRBJ1-1,CASSLDLEAGWEDTEAFF
TRBV19,TRBJ1-1,CASSIRVRPEAFF
TRBV9,TRBJ1-1,CASSVGADRVRRKAFF
TRBV18,TRBJ2-2,CASSPPQRGGRGTGELFF
TRBV9,TRBJ2-3,CASSVATDTQYF
TRBV27,TRBJ1-2,CASSSFGAGENGYTF
TRBV9,TRBJ2-2,CASSVGTGRSILNTGELFF
TRBV18,TRBJ2-3,CASSRYRDRTTDTQYF
TRBV6-6,TRBJ2-1,CASGPSGGTNNEQFF
TRBV9,TRBJ1-2,CASSGRQGAHGYTF
TRBV18,TRBJ2-2,CASSAGQGAGELFF